This TCR beta chain was captured in a study of T cell responses to AZD1222 COVID-19 vaccine. General study points: The sample set comprised mostly white British donors with more females, and clonal diversity was possibly underestimated. It was only 6 or 7 AZD1222 recipients who were seropositive at baseline.

About this clone: Antigen specificity is unknown.

V lost 3 bases to trimming and J lost 10 bases, with 9 bases between them. The germline CDR1 and CDR2 sequences are GTSNPN and SVGIG (reference sequence). The CDR3 length is 11 residues. TCRdb keeps only in-frame clones here, not all; method: immunoSEQ multiplex PCR. This sample has approximately 130,000 clones, with 80% to 90% found just once. The source is an adult who received the AZD1222 COVID-19 vaccine. The sequences come from peripheral blood, collected 28 days after the second AZD1222 dose. The V and J genes are TRBV30 and TRBJ1-4, with no clear D. This CDR3 reads CAWSAEGKLFF. The DNA for the CDR3 is TGTGCCTGGAGCGCCGAAGGAAAACTGTTTTTT.